A selection of T cell receptor beta chains follows, all from one sample in a study of blood T cells in healthy people across ages. TCRdb fed the 5' RACE reads into MiXCR, producing one record per CDR3 protein. The sample comprises 1 million to 1.2 million distinct CDR3 sequences, 35% to 45% of which are singletons, and around 14% rests with the top ten. The specimen was blood. The receptors were sampled from a man younger than 35 in good health. CDR3s include the opening cysteine and the closing phenylalanine or tryptophan. The D gene is left open where the match is weak. The listing skips clone size in some rows; elsewhere it reads once, few, many or a size class.

v_call	j_call	clone_size	d_call	cdr3_aa	cdr3_nt
TRBV21-1	TRBJ2-6	NA	NA	CASSKSEGHPEANVLTF	TGTGCCAGCAGCAAATCTGAAGGACACCCTGAGGCCAACGTCCTGACTTTC
TRBV5-6	TRBJ1-2	NA	TRBD1	CASSSTKGAKWYGYTF	TGTGCCAGCAGCTCAACGAAGGGGGCAAAGTGGTATGGCTACACCTTC
TRBV12-3/TRBV12-4	TRBJ1-5	NA	NA	CASARSQTSNQPQHF	TGTGCCAGTGCTAGATCCCAAACGAGCAATCAGCCCCAGCATTTT
TRBV6-5	TRBJ1-2	NA	NA	CASSYRTGRGYGYTF	TGTGCCAGCAGTTACCGGACCGGGAGGGGATATGGCTACACCTTC
TRBV4-1	TRBJ1-2	NA	NA	CASSQIGAYGYTF	TGCGCCAGCAGCCAAATAGGGGCCTATGGCTACACCTTC
TRBV2	TRBJ2-1	NA	NA	CASSALQGGYNEQFF	TGTGCCAGCAGTGCGCTCCAGGGGGGCTACAATGAGCAGTTCTTC
TRBV5-6	TRBJ2-1	NA	TRBD1	CASSSGQGKVSSYNEQFF	TGTGCCAGCAGCTCCGGACAGGGGAAGGTGAGCTCCTACAATGAGCAGTTCTTC
TRBV29-1	TRBJ1-2	many	NA	CSVESYGYTF	TGCAGCGTTGAATCCTATGGCTACACCTTC
TRBV24-1	TRBJ2-1	NA	TRBD1	CATSGTGEYNEQFF	TGTGCCACCAGTGGGACAGGGGAGTACAATGAGCAGTTCTTC
TRBV27	TRBJ1-2	many	NA	CASSFYREWYGYTF	TGTGCCAGCAGTTTTTACAGGGAGTGGTATGGCTACACCTTC
TRBV7-9	TRBJ2-7	few	NA	CASSFIDTRYEQYF	TGTGCCAGCAGCTTCATAGACACCCGCTACGAGCAGTACTTC
TRBV20-1	TRBJ1-6	NA	TRBD1	CSARTGDANSPPHF	TGCAGTGCGCGGACAGGGGACGCTAATTCACCCCCCCACTTT
TRBV5-1	TRBJ2-3	NA	TRBD1	CASSLADRVGTDTQYF	TGCGCCAGCAGCTTGGCGGACAGGGTGGGCACAGATACGCAGTATTTT
TRBV6-2/TRBV6-3	TRBJ2-4	NA	TRBD1	CASSYTTGVTNEQYF	TGTGCCAGCAGTTACACGACAGGGGTCACCAATGAGCAGTACTTC
TRBV7-2	TRBJ2-3	once	TRBD1	CAGSLSDQPGGRYTQYF	TGTGCCGGCAGCTTAAGCGATCAGCCAGGGGGCCGATATACGCAGTATTTT
TRBV29-1	TRBJ2-1	NA	NA	CSVRNDRMHYNEQFF	TGCAGCGTTCGAAACGACAGGATGCACTACAATGAGCAGTTCTTC
TRBV25-1	TRBJ1-6	NA	NA	CASSEYEGPYNSPLHF	TGTGCCAGCAGTGAATATGAGGGTCCCTATAATTCACCCCTCCACTTT
TRBV20-1	TRBJ1-6	few	TRBD1	CSAKRTGYNSPLHF	TGCAGTGCCAAGAGGACAGGGTATAATTCACCCCTCCACTTT
TRBV10-3	TRBJ2-7	few	TRBD1	CAISEAPGQGAYEQYF	TGTGCTATCAGTGAGGCCCCGGGACAGGGGGCCTACGAGCAGTACTTC
TRBV29-1	TRBJ2-3	few	NA	CSVGGLYTPDTQYF	TGCAGCGTTGGCGGTCTTTACACCCCAGATACGCAGTATTTT
TRBV12-3/TRBV12-4	TRBJ1-5	NA	NA	CASSKDVQPQHF	TGTGCCAGCAGCAAAGACGTTCAGCCCCAGCATTTT
TRBV3-1	TRBJ2-1	NA	NA	CASATVVSSYNEQFF	TGTGCCAGCGCCACGGTAGTTAGCTCCTACAATGAGCAGTTCTTC
TRBV20-1	TRBJ2-7	many	NA	CSARASYEQYF	TGCAGTGCTAGAGCCTCCTACGAGCAGTACTTC
TRBV7-2	TRBJ2-3	NA	NA	CASNLFGGPDTQYF	TGTGCCAGCAACCTTTTTGGGGGGCCAGATACGCAGTATTTT
TRBV20-1	TRBJ2-7	few	TRBD2	CSASYTGTSETLLRPQYF	TGCAGTGCTAGCTACACCGGGACTAGCGAAACCCTCCTACGACCGCAGTACTTC
TRBV4-1	TRBJ2-1	few	NA	CASSQRQWYNEQFF	TGCGCCAGCAGCCAGCGACAATGGTACAATGAGCAGTTCTTC
TRBV4-1	TRBJ2-1	NA	NA	CASSQGNYNNEQFF	TGCGCCAGCAGCCAAGGAAACTACAACAATGAGCAGTTCTTC
TRBV4-1	TRBJ2-1	NA	NA	CASSSLRQSYNEQFF	TGCGCCAGCAGCTCCCTGAGACAGTCCTACAATGAGCAGTTCTTC